Below, 5 T cell receptor beta chains from the same sample are listed, as sequenced in a study of vaccination and CD4 T cells after COVID-19. TCRdb reprocessed the PCR reads via MiXCR and lists one record per CDR3 protein. Of tens of thousands of distinct CDR3 sequences listed, about 54% are singletons. The sample consisted of CD4+ T cells from blood, taken before SARS-CoV-2 vaccination. Every receptor here comes from a human donor who had recovered from COVID-19.

This clonotype was detected only once. The chain uses TRBV7-2 and TRBJ2-1; 9 bases match TRBD2. The CDR3 length is 15 residues. The germline gives CDR1 SGHTA, CDR2 FQGNSA. V dropped 4 bases and J dropped 2; count of bases not matched to a gene: 3. DNA for the CDR3: TGTGCCAGCAGCTACATAGCGGGAGCCTACAATGAGCAGTTCTTC. This translates into CASSYIAGAYNEQFF.

A few counts support this clonotype. The chain links TRBV19 to TRBJ2-7, with 7 positions matching TRBD1. CDR1 is LNHDA, CDR2 SQIVND, per germline (reference sequence). The J segment lost 0 bases and the V segment lost 3 bases, leaving 8 bases of the junction unmatched. The CDR3 extends over 16 amino acids. The CDR3: CASSILRGQSSYEQYF. The CDR3 coding sequence is TGTGCCAGTAGTATCCTGAGGGGACAGTCCTCCTACGAGCAGTACTTC. Filled out from reference TRBV19 and TRBJ2-7, the complete variable domain reads DGGITQSPKYLFRKEGQNVTLSCEQNLNHDAMYWYRQDPGQGLRLIYYSQIVNDFQKGDIAEGYSVSREKKESFPLTVTSAQKNPTAFYLCASSILRGQSSYEQYFGPGTRLTVT.

DNA for the CDR3: TGCAGTGTTGCCGGGACTAGCGGGAGCGATGAGCAGTTCTTC. It encodes CSVAGTSGSDEQFF. The V and J genes are TRBV20-1 and TRBJ2-1; the match to TRBD2 covers 14 bases. Germline V CDR1 and CDR2: DFQATT, SNEGSKA (reference sequence). The junction had 7 bases not matched to a gene; V was cut back by 7 bases and J by 8 bases. The CDR3 spans 14 residues.

This clonotype was observed a few times. The chain uses TRBV28 and TRBJ1-5; D is perhaps TRBD1 (6 bases). Trimming shortened V by 5 bases and J by 8 bases, and 19 bases separated the two germline ends. Germline V gene lookup returns CDR1 MDHEN and CDR2 SYDVKM. This CDR3 is built from 15 residues. The CDR3 DNA follows: TGTGCCAGCAGTCGATATCTCAGGGGCCCGGAGCCCCAGCATTTT. Its protein is CASSRYLRGPEPQHF.

This clonotype was picked up a small number of times. In nucleotides, the CDR3 is TGTGCCAGCAGCTTACTAGCGGGGGAAGAGACCCAGTACTTC. Its protein is CASSLLAGEETQYF. V gene TRBV7-9 combines with J gene TRBJ2-5, with 10 bases that match TRBD2. The CDR3 length is 14 residues. J lost 3 bases, V lost 2 bases, and 0 bases had no gene match. Per the germline V gene, CDR1 is SEHNR and CDR2 is FQNEAQ (reference sequence).